This TCR beta chain was captured by sequencing in a study of CD8 T cell repertoires and HIV-1 epitope variants. Across the study: Each of Twenty-five Gag and Nef epitope peptides stimulated a separate culture. Controls were a CMV, EBV and flu peptide pool, Ebola AY9 negative control, and no-peptide well. An uncultured baseline aliquot held 1M T cells.

This CDR3 is 18 amino acids long. V was clipped by 3 bases and J by 3 bases, with 21 bases between them. Germline-derived CDR1 and CDR2 are SGHDT and YYEEEE. TCRdb's table, derived via immunoSEQ multiplex PCR, lists solely in-frame clones and lacks some. The sample consists of nearly 5,000 clones, roughly 65% of them appearing once. Regarding this clone: What it binds is not known.

The specimen was cultured CD8+ T cells derived from PBMCs. V and J are TRBV5-6 and TRBJ2-2, with a possible D match to TRBD2 (6 bases). This receptor was taken from a male donor with HIV. This chain's CDR3 is CASSYGRLEYSDTGELFF. The CDR3 nucleotides are TGTGCCAGCAGCTATGGGAGGCTAGAATATAGCGACACCGGGGAGCTGTTTTTT.